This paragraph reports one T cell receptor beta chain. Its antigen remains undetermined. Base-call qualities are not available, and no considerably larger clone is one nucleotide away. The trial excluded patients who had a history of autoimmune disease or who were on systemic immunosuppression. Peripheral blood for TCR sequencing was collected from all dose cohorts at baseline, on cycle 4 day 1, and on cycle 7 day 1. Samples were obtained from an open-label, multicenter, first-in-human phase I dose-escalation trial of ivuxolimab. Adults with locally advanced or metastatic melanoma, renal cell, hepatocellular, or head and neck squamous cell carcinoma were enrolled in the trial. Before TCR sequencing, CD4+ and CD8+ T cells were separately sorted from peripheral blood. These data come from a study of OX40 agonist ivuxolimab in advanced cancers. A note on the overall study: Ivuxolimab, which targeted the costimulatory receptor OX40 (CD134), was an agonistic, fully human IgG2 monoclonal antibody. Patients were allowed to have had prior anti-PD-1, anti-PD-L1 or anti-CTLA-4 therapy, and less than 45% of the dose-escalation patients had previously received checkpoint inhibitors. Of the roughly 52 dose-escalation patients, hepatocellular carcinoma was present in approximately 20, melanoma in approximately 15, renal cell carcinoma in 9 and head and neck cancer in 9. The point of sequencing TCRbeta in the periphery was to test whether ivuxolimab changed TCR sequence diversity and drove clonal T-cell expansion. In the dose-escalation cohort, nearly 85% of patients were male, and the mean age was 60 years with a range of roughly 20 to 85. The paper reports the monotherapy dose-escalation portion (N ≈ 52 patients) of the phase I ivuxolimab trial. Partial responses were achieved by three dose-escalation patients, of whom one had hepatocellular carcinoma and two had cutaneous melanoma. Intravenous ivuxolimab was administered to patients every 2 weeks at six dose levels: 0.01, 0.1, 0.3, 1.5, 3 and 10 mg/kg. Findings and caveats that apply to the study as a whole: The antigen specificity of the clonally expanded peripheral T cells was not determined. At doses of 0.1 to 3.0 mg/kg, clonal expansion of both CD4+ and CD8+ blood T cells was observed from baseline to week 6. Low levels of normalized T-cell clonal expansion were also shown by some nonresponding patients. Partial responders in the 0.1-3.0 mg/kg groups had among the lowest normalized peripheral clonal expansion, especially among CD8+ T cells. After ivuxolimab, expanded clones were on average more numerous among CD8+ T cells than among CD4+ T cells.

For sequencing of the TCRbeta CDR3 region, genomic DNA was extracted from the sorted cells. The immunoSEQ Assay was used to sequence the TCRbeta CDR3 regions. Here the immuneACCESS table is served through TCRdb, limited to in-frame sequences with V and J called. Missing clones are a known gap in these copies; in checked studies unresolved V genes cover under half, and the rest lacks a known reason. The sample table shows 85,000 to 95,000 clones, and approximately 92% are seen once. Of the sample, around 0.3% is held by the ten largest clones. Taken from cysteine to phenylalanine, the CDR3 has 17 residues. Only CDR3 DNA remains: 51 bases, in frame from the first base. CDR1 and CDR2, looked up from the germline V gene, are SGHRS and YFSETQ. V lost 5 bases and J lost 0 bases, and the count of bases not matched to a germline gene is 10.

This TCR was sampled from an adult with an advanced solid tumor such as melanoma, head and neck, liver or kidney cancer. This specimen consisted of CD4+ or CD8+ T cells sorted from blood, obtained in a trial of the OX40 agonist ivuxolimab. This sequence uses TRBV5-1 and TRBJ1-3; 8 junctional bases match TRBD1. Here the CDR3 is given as CASSLSGGRSSGNTIYF. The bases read TGCGCCAGCAGTTTATCAGGGGGCAGAAGCTCTGGAAACACCATATATTTT.